This T cell receptor beta chain was recorded in a study of blood T cell repertoires in COVID-19. Some clones are missing from TCRdb's copy, which holds only in-frame ones; the method was immunoSEQ multiplex PCR. The sample has about 220,000 clones, roughly 84% seen once; the top ten hold roughly 4.6%. Trimming took off 1 base at V and 12 bases at J, with 9 bases between the two ends. CDR1 is KGHDR and CDR2 is SFDVKD in the germline V gene. The CDR3 consists of 12 residues. The source of this sequence is a woman aged 60-75 years who had recovered from COVID-19. V is TRBV24-1 and J is TRBJ2-1; D is unresolved. Sequences were obtained from peripheral blood. The CDR3 reads CATSDFGERQFF. The DNA for the CDR3 is TGTGCCACCAGTGATTTTGGTGAGCGGCAGTTCTTC.